This TCR beta chain appears in the sequencing data of a study of cytomegalovirus exposure and HLA in healthy donors. Study overall: About 200 million T cells yielded 120 million or so unique TCR beta sequences, as an earlier analysis found. Study results and limitations: It was taken for granted in presence/absence analyses that sequencing depth across donors was roughly uniform. Follow-up analysis later connected one missense variant in DCLRE1C with trimming of TCR beta V- and J-genes.

A multiplex PCR was run with 60 Vbeta primers and 13 Jbeta primers. In the original workflow: Roughly 73 million unique TCR beta chains, some 10 million of them shared, were counted by a later analysis. Method: immunoSEQ multiplex PCR; TCRdb's copy keeps in-frame clones and lacks some. The D gene and trimming were derived from the DNA, and the V and J assignments and clone size from that table. The sample has around 140,000 clones; approximately 80% are singletons. Germline V gives CDR1 LNHDA, CDR2 SQIVND (reference sequence). V dropped 6 bases and J dropped 6 bases, with 12 bases sitting between them. There are 13 residues in the CDR3. In regard to this clone: Its specificity is not known.

The V and J genes are TRBV19 and TRBJ2-1, with a possible D match to TRBD2 (5 bases). The sequenced material came from PBMCs. The origin of this receptor is a female donor in good health and CMV-seronegative. CDR3 nucleotide sequence: TGTGCCAGTAGAGGGCACCGGGGCAATGAGCAGTTCTTC. It yields the protein CASRGHRGNEQFF.